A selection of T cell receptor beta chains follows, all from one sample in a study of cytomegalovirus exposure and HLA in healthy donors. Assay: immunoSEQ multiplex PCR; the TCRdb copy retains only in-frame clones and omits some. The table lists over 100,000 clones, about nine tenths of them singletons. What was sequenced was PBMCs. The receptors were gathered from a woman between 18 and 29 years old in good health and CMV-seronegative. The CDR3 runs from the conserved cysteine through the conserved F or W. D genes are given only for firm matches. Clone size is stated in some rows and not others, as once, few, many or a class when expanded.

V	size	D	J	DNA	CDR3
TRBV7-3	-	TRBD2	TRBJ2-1	TGTGCCAGCAGCCCCCTAGGAGCGGGAGGCAATGAGCAGTTCTTC	CASSPLGAGGNEQFF
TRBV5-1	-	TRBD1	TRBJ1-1	TGCGCCAGCAGCTTGGAGGGGGCGTGGAACACTGAAGCTTTCTTT	CASSLEGAWNTEAFF
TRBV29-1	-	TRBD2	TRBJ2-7	TGCAGCGTTGATGGACGGGGGGGCTACGAGCAGTACTTC	CSVDGRGGYEQYF
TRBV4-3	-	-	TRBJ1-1	TGCGCCAGCAGCCAATTTACCCGAGACACTGAAGCTTTCTTT	CASSQFTRDTEAFF
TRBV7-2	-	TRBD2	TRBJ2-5	TGTGCCAGCAGCGCGGGGGGGCTGGAGGACCAAGAGACCCAGTACTTC	CASSAGGLEDQETQYF
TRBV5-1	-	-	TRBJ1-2	TGCGCCAGCAGCTTGTCTCCCCCGGGACACCCGCTAATGGGCTACACCTTC	CASSLSPPGHPLMGYTF
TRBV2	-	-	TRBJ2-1	TGTGCCAGCAGTGTCGGGAGCTCCTACAATGAGCAGTTCTTC	CASSVGSSYNEQFF
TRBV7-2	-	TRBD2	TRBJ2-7	TGTGCCAGCAGCTTAGGACTAGCGGGGAGAACCTCTCCTTACGAGCAGTACTTC	CASSLGLAGRTSPYEQYF
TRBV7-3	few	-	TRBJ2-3	TGTGCCAGCAGCTTGGGCTCAGGGGAACCAGATACGCAGTATTTT	CASSLGSGEPDTQYF
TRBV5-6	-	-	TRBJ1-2	TGTGCCAGCAGCTTGGGAGGATATGGCTACACCTTC	CASSLGGYGYTF
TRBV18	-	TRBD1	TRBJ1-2	TGTGCCAGCTCACCCTCAGGGGGCGAAGTAGGTGGCTACACCTTC	CASSPSGGEVGGYTF
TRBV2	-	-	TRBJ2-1	TGTGCCAGCAGTGAGTTGAGCAATGAGCAGTTCTTC	CASSELSNEQFF
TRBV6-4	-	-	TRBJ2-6	TGTGCCAGCAGACACTCTGGGGCCAACGTCCTGACTTTC	CASRHSGANVLTF
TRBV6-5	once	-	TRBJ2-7	TGTGCCACCTCGGCCGGGAGAGGGTACGAGCAGTACTTC	CATSAGRGYEQYF
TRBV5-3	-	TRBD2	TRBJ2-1	TGTGCCAGAAGCTTGCCTAGCGGGGGGCCAAACAATGAGCAGTTCTTC	CARSLPSGGPNNEQFF
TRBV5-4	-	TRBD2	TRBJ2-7	TGTGCCAGCAGCTTGGGCTCGGGACTAGGGTCCTACGAGCAGTACTTC	CASSLGSGLGSYEQYF
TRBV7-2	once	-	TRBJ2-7	TGTGCCAGCAGCTCTACCCGGTCCTACGAGCAGTACTTC	CASSSTRSYEQYF
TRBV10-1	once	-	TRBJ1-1	TGCGCCAGCCCCCCGACTGTGGACACTGAAGCTTTCTTT	CASPPTVDTEAFF
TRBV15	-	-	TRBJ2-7	TGTGCCACCAGTCGGCACAGCTCCTACGAGCAGTACTTC	CATSRHSSYEQYF
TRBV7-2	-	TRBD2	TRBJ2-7	TGTGCCAGCAGCTCCCCGGGACTAGCGGAGGGGTACTTC	CASSSPGLAEGYF
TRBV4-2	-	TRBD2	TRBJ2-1	TGTGCCAGCAGCCCCCCCACGGGGGGAGGATTTGCAGGTGAGCAGTTCTTC	CASSPPTGGGFAGEQFF
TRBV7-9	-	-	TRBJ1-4	TGTGCCAGCAGCCGTTTCGTAACGGCAACTAATGAAAAACTGTTTTTT	CASSRFVTATNEKLFF
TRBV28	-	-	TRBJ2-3	TGTGCCAGCAGTTCTCGACAGGCCTCCTCGACAGATACGCAGTATTTT	CASSSRQASSTDTQYF
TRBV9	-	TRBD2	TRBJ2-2	TGTGCCAGCAGCGTAGCTACGGGAGGGCCCGACACCGGGGAGCTGTTTTTT	CASSVATGGPDTGELFF
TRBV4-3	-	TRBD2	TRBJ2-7	TGCGCCAGCAGCCAAGATGGGGGGGGATACGAGCAGTACTTC	CASSQDGGGYEQYF
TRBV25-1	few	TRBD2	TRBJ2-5	TGTGCCAGCAGTGAATGGGCGGGCGGGAGGGCCACAGAGACCCAGTACTTC	CASSEWAGGRATETQYF